This entry lists 29 T cell receptor beta chains sequenced from one sample in a study of blood T cell repertoires in COVID-19. Sequencing was performed with immunoSEQ multiplex PCR; in TCRdb, only in-frame clones are kept and a portion is missing. The top ten clones hold around 3% of a sample with a few hundred thousand clones, roughly 90% of them seen once. Material: peripheral blood. These receptors were taken from a woman in her twenties or thirties with COVID-19, enrolled during active disease.

The rearrangement joins TRBV11-3 to TRBJ2-2; 9 bases fit TRBD1. The V gene's germline CDR1 is SGHNT and CDR2 YENEEA. Losses at the gene ends were 7 bases for V and 3 bases for J; bases not matched to a gene: 12. The CDR3 covers 17 residues. The CDR3 DNA sequence: TGTGCCAGCAAGCTTTATATTGGGACAGGGTACACCGGGGAGCTGTTTTTT. Protein sequence: CASKLYIGTGYTGELFF.

This clone has more than one count but fewer than ten. The CDR3 nucleotides are TGTGCCAGCAGCGCCCAGGGGACCAATGGCTACACCTTC. This codes for CASSAQGTNGYTF. The V call is TRBV7-8, the J call TRBJ1-2; D possibly corresponds to TRBD1 (6 bases). This CDR3 is 13 amino acids long. Germline V gene data show CDR1 as SGHVS and CDR2 as FQNEAQ. Between the trimmed V and J ends, which lost 5 bases and 6 bases, there was a span of 13 bases.

The chain links TRBV5-1 to TRBJ2-3; 7 nucleotides line up with TRBD2. The ends lost 0 bases at V and 2 bases at J; junction bases unmatched: 6. CDR3 length equals 16 residues. Germline V gives CDR1 SGHRS, CDR2 YFSETQ. The CDR3, as DNA: TGCGCCAGCAGCTTGGGGCTAGGGACTAACACAGATACGCAGTATTTT. Translating gives CASSLGLGTNTDTQYF.

This clone was seen a few times. This CDR3 is also generated by other DNA sequences in the sample. The rearrangement joins TRBV2 to TRBJ1-1; D ambiguous. Germline values: CDR1 SNHLY, CDR2 FYNNEI. V lost 3 bases to trimming and J lost 7 bases, with 9 bases between them. The CDR3 has 12 amino acids. In nucleotides, the CDR3 is TGTGCCAGCAGTGAGAACCGAGGTGAAGCTTTCTTT. Encoded protein: CASSENRGEAFF.

The CDR3 spells CASSPGTGGLRISYNEQFF. In DNA form, the CDR3 reads TGTGCCAGCAGCCCGGGGACAGGGGGGCTCCGGATTTCCTACAATGAGCAGTTCTTC. The V call is TRBV21-1, the J call TRBJ2-1; TRBD1 is taken as the D call from the table, unchecked against the DNA. TRBV21-1 is deemed a pseudogene. This CDR3 is built from 19 residues.

CDR3 in amino acids: CASSLERGNEQFF. CDR3 in DNA: TGTGCCAGCAGTTTAGAGAGAGGAAATGAGCAGTTCTTC. This rearrangement joins TRBV12-3 or TRBV12-4 to TRBJ2-1; D ambiguous. Trimming took 1 base from V and 7 from J, leaving 8 bases between them. The CDR3 covers 13 residues.

The rearrangement links TRBV24-1 to TRBJ1-4; a possible D gene is TRBD1 (5 bases). The germline V gene encodes CDR1 KGHDR and CDR2 SFDVKD. Trimming left V 3 bases short and J 2 bases short, with 15 bases between. The CDR3 has 17 amino acids. The CDR3 sequence is CATSDSGAGSTNEKLFF. The CDR3 region has the DNA TGTGCCACCAGTGATAGTGGGGCGGGATCGACTAATGAAAAACTGTTTTTT.

V gene TRBV6-4 combines with J gene TRBJ1-5, with no clear D. In germline, CDR1 is MRHNA, CDR2 SNTAGT. The CDR3 consists of 13 residues. V was shortened by 3 bases and J by 6 bases, with 9 bases between the two germline ends. The CDR3 spells CASSEGGPQPQHF. The CDR3 bases are TGTGCCAGCAGTGAAGGAGGACCTCAGCCCCAGCATTTT.

The CDR3: CASSARHLYEQYF. In DNA, the CDR3 is TGTGCCAGCAGCGCGAGGCACCTCTACGAGCAGTACTTC. This chain connects TRBV7-9 to TRBJ2-7, with D uncertain. Trimming shortened V by 5 bases and J by 3 bases, and 11 bases separated the two germline ends. This CDR3 is 13 amino acids long. Germline CDR1 and CDR2: SEHNR and FQNEAQ (reference sequence).

V usage is TRBV10-1 and J usage is TRBJ2-3; D unclear. This CDR3 is built from 13 residues. Germline lookup yields CDR1 WNHNN and CDR2 SYGVQD (reference sequence). Trimming cost V 8 bases and J 2 bases, with 11 bases left between them. The CDR3 DNA follows: TGCGCCAGCGCCCGGGTGCTCACAGATACGCAGTATTTT. This gives the protein CASARVLTDTQYF.

The rearrangement links TRBV28 to TRBJ2-6; 10 bases align to TRBD2. V shed 3 bases and J 2 bases; nucleotides not matched to a gene: 7. The CDR3 extends over 18 amino acids. The germline V gene has CDR1 MDHEN and CDR2 SYDVKM. Here the CDR3 DNA reads TGTGCCAGCAGTTTCAGCGGGGGGGCTTATCCTGGGGCCAACGTCCTGACTTTC. It codes for CASSFSGGAYPGANVLTF.

V is TRBV4-3 and J is TRBJ1-1; TRBD1 matches 8 bases. V shed 0 bases, J shed 0 bases, and the junction held 12 bases outside the gene matches. CDR1 LGHNA and CDR2 YSLEER come from the germline V gene. The CDR3 sequence is 19 residues long. The CDR3 reads CASSQDWIGTGVLNTEAFF. CDR3 coding DNA: TGCGCCAGCAGCCAAGATTGGATCGGGACAGGTGTTTTGAACACTGAAGCTTTCTTT.

CDR3 coding DNA: TGTGCCAGCAGCTTTTCCGTAGGGGGCCAAGAGACCCAGTACTTC. Its protein is CASSFSVGGQETQYF. V is TRBV7-9 and J is TRBJ2-5, with a possible D match to TRBD1 (6 bases). Between the trimmed V and J ends, which lost 3 bases and 1 base, there was a span of 12 bases. This CDR3 comprises 15 residues. Per germline, CDR1 SEHNR and CDR2 FQNEAQ (reference sequence). Supplemented by reference TRBV7-9 and TRBJ2-5, the full variable domain reads DTGVSQNPRHKITKRGQNVTFRCDPISEHNRLYWYRQTLGQGPEFLTYFQNEAQLEKSRLLSDRFSAERPKGSFSTLEIQRTEQGDSAMYLCASSFSVGGQETQYFGPGTRLLVL.

CDR3 loop: CAISVTSGRSYNEQFF. CDR3 in DNA: TGTGCCATCAGCGTCACTAGCGGGAGGTCCTACAATGAGCAGTTCTTC. J is TRBJ2-1 and V is TRBV10-3, with 12 positions matching TRBD2. The CDR3 loop spans 16 amino acids. With 6 bases clipped from V and 1 base from J, the junction kept 4 bases outside the gene matches. Germline V gene data show CDR1 as ENHRY and CDR2 as SYGVKD.

V and J are TRBV24-1 and TRBJ1-1; possibly TRBD1 for D (5 bases). CDR3 length: 14 residues. In germline, CDR1 is KGHDR, CDR2 SFDVKD. Trimming shortened V by 2 bases and J by 5 bases, and 11 bases separated the two germline ends. CDR3 sequence reads: CATSDSKGRTEAFF. CDR3 DNA sequence: TGTGCCACCAGTGATTCTAAGGGGCGAACTGAAGCTTTCTTT.

The V and J genes are TRBV7-2 and TRBJ1-5, with D unresolved. The CDR3 sequence is 15 residues long. Germline CDR1 SGHTA, CDR2 FQGNSA. V lost 5 bases and J 1 base, leaving 12 bases between the germline ends. The DNA of the CDR3 is TGTGCCAGCAGCCTACGGGGTGGAAGCAATCAGCCCCAGCATTTT. This gives the protein CASSLRGGSNQPQHF.

This sequence joins TRBV28 and TRBJ1-2; no reliable D call. V was cut by 6 bases and J by 9 bases, with 20 bases left in between. Per germline, CDR1 MDHEN and CDR2 SYDVKM. The CDR3 sequence is 14 residues long. CDR3 coding DNA: TGTGCCAGCAGGGAGACCGGGAAAGCTGGTCGCTACACCTTC. Protein sequence: CASRETGKAGRYTF.

This clone was counted a few times. The chain has TRBV11-3 and TRBJ2-3; 7 bases fit TRBD2. The V and J ends lost 6 bases and 2 bases, in that order; junction bases with no gene match: 11. Germline V gene sequence: CDR1 SGHNT, CDR2 YENEEA. The CDR3 extends over 16 amino acids. The CDR3 region is CASRSGATTYTDTQYF. In nucleotides, the CDR3 is TGTGCCAGCAGAAGCGGGGCGACCACTTACACAGATACGCAGTATTTT.

The J gene is TRBJ2-1, the V gene TRBV7-2, with 7 bases identical to TRBD2. The CDR3 has 13 amino acids. The germline gives CDR1 SGHTA, CDR2 FQGNSA. V lost 8 bases and J lost 0; bases outside the gene matches: 1. The CDR3 sequence is CASGGGSYNEQFF. The CDR3 coding sequence is TGTGCCAGCGGGGGGGGCTCCTACAATGAGCAGTTCTTC.

V is TRBV7-2 and J is TRBJ1-2, with 8 nucleotides matching TRBD1. With 2 bases clipped from V and 4 bases from J, the junction kept 9 bases outside the gene matches. The CDR3 is 16 residues long. Germline assignment: CDR1 SGHTA and CDR2 FQGNSA. This CDR3 reads CASSLSGGAVSYGYTF. The CDR3 DNA sequence: TGTGCCAGCAGCTTATCAGGGGGCGCGGTATCCTATGGCTACACCTTC.

V usage is TRBV6-5 and J usage is TRBJ1-2, with 7 bases aligning to TRBD1. V was clipped by 6 bases and J by 7 bases; unmatched bases: 11. Germline V lookup: CDR1 MNHEY, CDR2 SVGAGI. There are 14 residues in the CDR3. CDR3 sequence reads: CASSKGGRGAGYTF. CDR3 in DNA: TGTGCCAGCAGCAAAGGGGGCCGGGGAGCTGGCTACACCTTC.

The chain carries TRBV14 and TRBJ2-1, with 11 bases matching TRBD1. CDR1 SGHDN and CDR2 FVKESK come from the germline V gene. V was clipped by 4 bases and J by 10 bases; unmatched bases: 12. The CDR3 extends over 16 amino acids. CDR3 coding DNA: TGTGCCAGCAGCCTGAGGCCCGGACAGGGGGCCGGCGAGCAGTTCTTC. Translation gives CASSLRPGQGAGEQFF.

The rearrangement joins TRBV7-9 to TRBJ2-7; 14 bases map to TRBD2. Germline V gene lookup returns CDR1 SEHNR and CDR2 FQNEAQ (reference sequence). The trim removed 5 bases at V and 2 bases at J, leaving 8 bases unmatched. There are 17 residues in the CDR3. CDR3 sequence reads: CASSGTGTSGRPYEQYV. Here the CDR3 DNA reads TGTGCCAGCAGCGGCACCGGGACTAGCGGGAGACCCTACGAGCAGTACGTC.

V and J are TRBV6-5 and TRBJ1-2, with D possibly being TRBD1 (5 bases). Germline-derived CDR1 and CDR2 are MNHEY and SVGAGI. The ends were cut back, 8 bases at V and 8 bases at J, with 24 bases in the middle. This CDR3 is 15 amino acids long. CDR3 loop: CASHKARTGGSGYTF. CDR3 nucleotide sequence: TGTGCCAGCCATAAAGCCCGGACCGGGGGATCGGGCTACACCTTC.

The chain has TRBV5-4 and TRBJ2-5; D possibly corresponds to TRBD2 (6 bases). V gave up 4 bases and J gave up 5 bases, with 21 bases separating them. Germline lookup yields CDR1 SGHNT and CDR2 YYREEE (reference sequence). The CDR3 length is 16 residues. Here the CDR3 reads CASSPVGGERWETQYF. CDR3 coding DNA: TGTGCCAGCAGCCCCGTTGGCGGGGAAAGATGGGAGACCCAGTACTTC. The whole variable domain, filled in from reference TRBV5-4 and TRBJ2-5, reads ETGVTQSPTHLIKTRGQQVTLRCSSQSGHNTVSWYQQALGQGPQFIFQYYREEENGRGNFPPRFSGLQFPNYSSELNVNALELDDSALYLCASSPVGGERWETQYFGPGTRLLVL.

The J gene is TRBJ1-1, the V gene TRBV11-3; 7 bases fit TRBD1. The CDR3 is made up of 14 amino acids. Trimming at V came to 5 bases and at J to 2 bases, leaving 5 bases not matched to a gene. Germline V lookup: CDR1 SGHNT, CDR2 YENEEA. CDR3 DNA sequence: TGTGCCAGCAGCGACCGGGACAGAAACACTGAAGCTTTCTTT. Translated, it gives CASSDRDRNTEAFF.

The chain carries TRBV4-3 and TRBJ2-6; 9 bases match TRBD1. In germline, CDR1 is LGHNA, CDR2 YSLEER. There are 19 residues in the CDR3. V lost 3 bases, J lost 2 bases, and 11 bases stayed unmatched. The CDR3 here is CASSHHLGQGRTGANVLTF. The CDR3 DNA reads TGCGCCAGCAGCCATCATCTTGGACAGGGGCGGACTGGGGCCAACGTCCTGACTTTC.

This clone was detected a few times. CDR3 in DNA: TGTGCCAGCAGTTATTCCGGGACCGGGGAGCTGTTTTTT. Amino acids: CASSYSGTGELFF. V and J are TRBV6-5 and TRBJ2-2; D is uncertain. Trimming stripped 3 bases from V and 5 bases from J, with 7 bases between. The CDR3 has 13 amino acids. In germline, CDR1 is MNHEY, CDR2 SVGAGI.

V and J are TRBV4-3 and TRBJ1-2, with 7 bases fitting TRBD1. V gave up 3 bases and J gave up 4 bases; unmatched junction bases: 8. The germline V gene encodes CDR1 LGHNA and CDR2 YSLEER. The CDR3 loop spans 15 amino acids. The CDR3 bases are TGCGCCAGCAGCCACGTGACCGGGACAGTCTATGGCTACACCTTC. Translated, it gives CASSHVTGTVYGYTF.